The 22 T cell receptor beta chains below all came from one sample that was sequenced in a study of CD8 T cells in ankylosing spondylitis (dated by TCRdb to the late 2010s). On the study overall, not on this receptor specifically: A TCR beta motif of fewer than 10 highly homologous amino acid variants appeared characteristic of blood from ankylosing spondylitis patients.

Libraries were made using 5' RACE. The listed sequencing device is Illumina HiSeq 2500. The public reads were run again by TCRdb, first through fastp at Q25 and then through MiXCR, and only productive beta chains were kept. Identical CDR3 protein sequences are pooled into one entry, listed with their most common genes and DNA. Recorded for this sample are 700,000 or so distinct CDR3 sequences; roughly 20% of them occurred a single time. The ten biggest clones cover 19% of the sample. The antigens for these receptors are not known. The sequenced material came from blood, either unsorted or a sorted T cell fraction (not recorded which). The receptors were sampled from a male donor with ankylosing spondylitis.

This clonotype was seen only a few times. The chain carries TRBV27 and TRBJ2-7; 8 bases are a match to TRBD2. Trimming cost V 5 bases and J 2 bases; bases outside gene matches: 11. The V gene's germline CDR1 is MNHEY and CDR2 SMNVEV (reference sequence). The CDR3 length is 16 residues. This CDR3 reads CASSTSSGPLTYEQYF. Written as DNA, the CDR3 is TGTGCCAGCAGTACCTCTAGCGGGCCCTTAACCTACGAGCAGTACTTC.

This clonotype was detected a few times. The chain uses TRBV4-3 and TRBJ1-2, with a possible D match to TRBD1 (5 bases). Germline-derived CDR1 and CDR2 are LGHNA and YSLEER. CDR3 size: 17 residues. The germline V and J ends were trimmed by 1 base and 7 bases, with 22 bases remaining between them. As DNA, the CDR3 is TGCGCCAGCAGCCAAGTCCTCGGGACTGAGGATCAGGCTGGCTACACCTTC. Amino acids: CASSQVLGTEDQAGYTF.

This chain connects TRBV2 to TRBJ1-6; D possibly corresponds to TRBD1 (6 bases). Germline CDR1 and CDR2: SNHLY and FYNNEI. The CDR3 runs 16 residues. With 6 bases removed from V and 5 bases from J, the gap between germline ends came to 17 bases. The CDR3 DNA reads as TGTGCCAGCAGGTTGAGAGGGGGTAGAGATAATTCACCCCTCCACTTT. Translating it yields CASRLRGGRDNSPLHF. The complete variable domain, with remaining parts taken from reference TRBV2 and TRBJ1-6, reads EPEVTQTPSHQVTQMGQEVILRCVPISNHLYFYWYRQILGQKVEFLVSFYNNEISEKSEIFDDQFSVERPDGSNFTLKIRSTKLEDSAMYFCASRLRGGRDNSPLHFGNGTRLTVT.

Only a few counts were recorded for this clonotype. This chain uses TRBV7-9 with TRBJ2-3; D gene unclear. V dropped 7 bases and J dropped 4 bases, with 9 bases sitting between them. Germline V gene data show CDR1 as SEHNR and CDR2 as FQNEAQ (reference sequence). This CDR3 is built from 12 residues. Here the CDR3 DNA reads TGTGCCAGCACGAAACGACCAGATACGCAGTATTTT. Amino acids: CASTKRPDTQYF.

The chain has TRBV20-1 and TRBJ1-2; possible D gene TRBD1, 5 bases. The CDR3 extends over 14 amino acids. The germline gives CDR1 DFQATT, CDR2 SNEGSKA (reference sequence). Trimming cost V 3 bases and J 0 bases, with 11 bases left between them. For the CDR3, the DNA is TGCAGTGCTAGGCGGGCAGGGACTAACTATGGCTACACCTTC. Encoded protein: CSARRAGTNYGYTF.

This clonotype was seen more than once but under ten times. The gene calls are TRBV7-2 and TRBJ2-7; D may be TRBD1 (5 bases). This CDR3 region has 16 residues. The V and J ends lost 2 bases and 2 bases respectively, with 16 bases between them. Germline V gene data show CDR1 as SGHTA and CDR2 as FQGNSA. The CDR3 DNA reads TGTGCCAGCAGCTTAAGGTCCGCAGGGCTCACCTACGAGCAGTACTTC. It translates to CASSLRSAGLTYEQYF.

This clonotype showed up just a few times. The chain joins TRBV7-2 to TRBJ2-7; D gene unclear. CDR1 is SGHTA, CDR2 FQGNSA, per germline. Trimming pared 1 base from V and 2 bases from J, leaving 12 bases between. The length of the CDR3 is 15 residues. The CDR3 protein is CASSLEVWGTYEQYF. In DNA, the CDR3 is TGTGCCAGCAGCTTAGAAGTGTGGGGTACCTACGAGCAGTACTTC.

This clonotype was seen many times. The CDR3 sequence is CASSLLAGQRNEQFF. As DNA, the CDR3 is TGTGCCAGCAGTCTTCTAGCGGGACAAAGGAATGAGCAGTTCTTC. The genes are TRBV12-3 or TRBV12-4 and TRBJ2-1; TRBD2 matches 9 bases. The junction had 9 bases not matched to a gene; V was cut back by 5 bases and J by 7 bases. The CDR3 totals 15 residues.

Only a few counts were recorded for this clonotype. DNA of the CDR3: TGTGCCAGCAGCAGCAGGGTTAACGAGCAGTACTTC. Its protein is CASSSRVNEQYF. The chain recombines TRBV2 with TRBJ2-7; maybe TRBD1 (5 bases). CDR1 SNHLY and CDR2 FYNNEI come from the germline V gene. The V end was cut by 6 bases, the J end by 5 bases, with 11 bases between. The CDR3 length is 12 residues.

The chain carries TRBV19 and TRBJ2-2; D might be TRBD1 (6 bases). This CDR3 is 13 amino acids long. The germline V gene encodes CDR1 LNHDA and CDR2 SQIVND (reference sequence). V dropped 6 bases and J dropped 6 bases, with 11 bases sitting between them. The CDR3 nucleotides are TGTGCCAGTAGATTAAGGGGGTCCGGGGAGCTGTTTTTT. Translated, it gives CASRLRGSGELFF.

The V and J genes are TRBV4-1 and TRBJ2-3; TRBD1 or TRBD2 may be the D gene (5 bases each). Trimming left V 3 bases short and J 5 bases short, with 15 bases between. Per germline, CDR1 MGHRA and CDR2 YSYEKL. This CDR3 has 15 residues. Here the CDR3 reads CASSHGTAGKDTQYF. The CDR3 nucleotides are TGCGCCAGCAGCCATGGGACGGCCGGGAAAGATACGCAGTATTTT.

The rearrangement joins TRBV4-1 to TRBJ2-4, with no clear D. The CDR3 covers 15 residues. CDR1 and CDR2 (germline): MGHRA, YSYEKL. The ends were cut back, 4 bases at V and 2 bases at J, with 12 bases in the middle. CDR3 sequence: CASSPIGESKNIQYF. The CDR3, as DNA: TGCGCCAGCAGCCCGATTGGCGAGTCCAAAAACATTCAGTACTTC.

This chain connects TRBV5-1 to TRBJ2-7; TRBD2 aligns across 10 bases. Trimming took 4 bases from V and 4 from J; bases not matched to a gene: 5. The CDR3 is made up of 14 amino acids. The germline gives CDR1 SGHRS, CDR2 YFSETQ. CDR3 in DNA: TGCGCCAGCAGCCTAGCGGGAGAAGAATACGAGCAGTACTTC. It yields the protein CASSLAGEEYEQYF.

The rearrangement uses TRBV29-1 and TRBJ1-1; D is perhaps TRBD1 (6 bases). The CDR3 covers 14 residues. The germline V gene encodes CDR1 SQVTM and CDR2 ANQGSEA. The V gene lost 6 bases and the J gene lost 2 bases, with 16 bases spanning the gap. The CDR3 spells CSVVTQGINTEAFF. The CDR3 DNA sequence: TGCAGCGTAGTTACACAGGGAATAAACACTGAAGCTTTCTTT.

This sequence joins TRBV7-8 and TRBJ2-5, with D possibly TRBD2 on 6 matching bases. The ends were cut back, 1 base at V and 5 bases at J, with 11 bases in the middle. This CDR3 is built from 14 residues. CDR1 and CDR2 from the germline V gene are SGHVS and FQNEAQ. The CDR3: CASSLGRDWETQYF. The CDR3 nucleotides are TGTGCCAGCAGCTTAGGGCGGGATTGGGAGACCCAGTACTTC.

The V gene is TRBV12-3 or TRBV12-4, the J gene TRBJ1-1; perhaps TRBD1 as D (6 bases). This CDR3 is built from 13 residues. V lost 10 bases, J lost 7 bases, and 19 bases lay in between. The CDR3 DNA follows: TGTGCCAACAGCCGGGGGGCGTTTAGTGAAGCTTTCTTT. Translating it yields CANSRGAFSEAFF.

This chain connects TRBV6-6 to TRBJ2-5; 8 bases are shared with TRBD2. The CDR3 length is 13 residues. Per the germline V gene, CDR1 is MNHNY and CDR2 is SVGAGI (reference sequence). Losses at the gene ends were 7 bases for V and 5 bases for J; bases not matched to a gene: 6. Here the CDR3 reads CASISPSGETQYF. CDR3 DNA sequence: TGTGCCAGCATATCGCCTAGCGGGGAGACCCAGTACTTC.

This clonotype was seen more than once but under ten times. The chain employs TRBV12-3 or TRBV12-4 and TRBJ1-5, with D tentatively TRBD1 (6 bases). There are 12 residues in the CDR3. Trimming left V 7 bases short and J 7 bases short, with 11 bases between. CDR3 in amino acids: CASTTGAQPQHF. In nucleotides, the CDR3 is TGTGCCAGCACCACGGGGGCCCAGCCCCAGCATTTT.

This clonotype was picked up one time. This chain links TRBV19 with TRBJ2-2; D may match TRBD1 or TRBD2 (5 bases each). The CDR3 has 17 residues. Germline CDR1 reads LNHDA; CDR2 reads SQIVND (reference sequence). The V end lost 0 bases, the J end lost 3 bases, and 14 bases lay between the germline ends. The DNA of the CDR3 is TGTGCCAGTAGTATAGATTCCGGGGACGGGGACACCGGGGAGCTGTTTTTT. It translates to CASSIDSGDGDTGELFF. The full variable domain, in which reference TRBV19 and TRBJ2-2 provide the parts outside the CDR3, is DGGITQSPKYLFRKEGQNVTLSCEQNLNHDAMYWYRQDPGQGLRLIYYSQIVNDFQKGDIAEGYSVSREKKESFPLTVTSAQKNPTAFYLCASSIDSGDGDTGELFFGEGSRLTVL.

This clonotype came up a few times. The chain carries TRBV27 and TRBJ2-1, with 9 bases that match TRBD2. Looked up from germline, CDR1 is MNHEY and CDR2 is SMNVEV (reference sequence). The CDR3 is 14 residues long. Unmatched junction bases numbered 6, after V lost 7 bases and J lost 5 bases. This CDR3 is CASKPGLANNEQFF. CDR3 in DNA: TGTGCCAGCAAACCGGGACTAGCCAACAATGAGCAGTTCTTC.

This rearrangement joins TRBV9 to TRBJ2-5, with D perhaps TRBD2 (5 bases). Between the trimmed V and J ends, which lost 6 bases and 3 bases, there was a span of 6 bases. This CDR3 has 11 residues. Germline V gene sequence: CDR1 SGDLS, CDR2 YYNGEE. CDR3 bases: TGTGCCAGCAAGGAGGAAGAGACCCAGTACTTC. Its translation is CASKEEETQYF.

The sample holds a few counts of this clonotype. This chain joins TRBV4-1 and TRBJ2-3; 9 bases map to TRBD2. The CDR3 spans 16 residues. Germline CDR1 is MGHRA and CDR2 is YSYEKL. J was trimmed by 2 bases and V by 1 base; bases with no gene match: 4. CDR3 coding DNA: TGCGCCAGCAGCCAAGGGATAGCGGGAGACACAGATACGCAGTATTTT. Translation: CASSQGIAGDTDTQYF.